This T cell receptor beta chain was identified in a study of T cells in Graves' hyperthyroidism and ophthalmopathy (dated by TCRdb to about 2019). Concerning the study at large: Peripheral blood was collected at initial diagnosis, before any treatment. To identify TCR V-J signatures that set the groups apart, the researchers used a discovery cohort of 90 to 100 patients, made up of fewer than 50 with Graves' ophthalmopathy and 57 with stable Graves' hyperthyroidism. The study also compared thyroid tissue and blood T-cell repertoires from 5 to 7 Graves' hyperthyroidism patients. According to the paper, TCR Vbeta CDR3 sequencing was carried out on about 140 peripheral blood samples, which came from 40 to 45 ophthalmopathy, roughly 75 hyperthyroidism and roughly 17 progressor patients. An independent validation cohort of under 20 hyperthyroidism patients and some 15 patients who later progressed to ophthalmopathy tested prospective prediction of ophthalmopathy. The 75 to 100 discovery patients were randomly split 7:3 into training and test sets. Once sampling was done, hyperthyroidism patients were given methimazole at a starting dose of 30 mg daily, whereas ophthalmopathy patients were given high-dose intravenous methylprednisolone.

The hyperthyroidism patients were between 18 and 65 years old and newly diagnosed, with a disease duration of less than 2 months. Patients with uncontrolled infections, other autoimmune diseases, pregnancy or lactation were excluded. Diagnoses were based on clinical symptoms, serum thyroxine and TRAb, thyroid ultrasound and orbital computed tomography. Blood from progressor patients was drawn when they were first diagnosed with hyperthyroidism, before any ophthalmopathy symptoms appeared. Ficoll-Paque density gradient centrifugation was used to isolate PBMCs from about 9 ml of fresh peripheral blood. Patients classed as progressors first received a Graves' hyperthyroidism diagnosis and then went on to develop ophthalmopathy during follow-up. Trizol reagent was used to extract total RNA, and RNA quality was then checked on an Agilent 2100 Bioanalyzer. What the work shows at the level of the full study, not this receptor alone: Sample size was not statistically predetermined, and investigators were not blinded to group allocation. In validation, the model predicted progression to ophthalmopathy a median of roughly six months before onset, with roughly 70% sensitivity and more than 72% specificity. Most expanded thyroid clonotypes (frequency above 0.001) were also detected in blood, a finding suggesting that blood repertoires may reflect thyroid immune responses. A model built on a 13 V-J signature distinguished ophthalmopathy from stable hyperthyroidism, reaching roughly 88% sensitivity and about 81% specificity in cross-validation and 80%/75% in testing.

The junction carries 10 bases between V and J, which are trimmed by 0 bases and 5 bases respectively. Looking up the germline V gene yields CDR1 KGHSH and CDR2 LQKENI. Counted from cysteine to phenylalanine, this CDR3 has 14 amino acids. Of the read, only the CDR3 DNA is kept; its 42 bases are in frame from base 1. The TCR beta CDR3 regions were amplified from RNA transcripts. The first round of RT-PCR for the TCR CDR3 was performed with the HTBI primer set and the Qiagen OneStep RT-PCR kit. Libraries were constructed in a second round of multiplex PCR, after which size selection and purification were carried out. Libraries were sequenced paired-end with 100 bp reads on an Illumina HiSeq2000. Per the source publication's procedure: SOAPnuke was used to process the raw data, removing reads that contained adapters or uncalled bases, had a mean Phred below 15, or lacked an exact match to the constant primer or identifier. High-quality paired reads were merged using COPE v1.2.5, and each unique nucleotide sequence was defined as a clonotype. Clonotypes were aligned to IMGT TRBV, TRBD and TRBJ reference segments using MiTCR v1.1. Analysis was restricted to V-J combinations with a frequency above 0.0001, which covered about 99% of repertoires. A TCS score was defined as the ratio of F50 (clonal expansion) to E x V (chaos), with BLOSUM62-based TCRdist applied between CDR3 peptides within each V-J. Welch's t-statistics and random forest reduced roughly 530 V-J features to fewer than 15, which were used in a naive Bayes classifier (R e1071). The public reads were reprocessed in TCRdb via fastp at Q25 and MiXCR, keeping in-frame beta chains. Rows merge per CDR3 protein into single entries with the most common DNA and genes. TCRdb, not the original authors, processed these V and J calls. The sample includes about 270,000 distinct CDR3 sequences, with 25% to 30% observed a single time. The ten largest account for 25% to 30% of the sample.

This clonotype has ten or more counts. Its specific antigen is unknown. No much larger clone exists at a distance of one base, and base qualities are not known. This sequence uses TRBV18 and TRBJ1-1; the D gene cannot be named for sure. Specimen: blood. The sequence derives from a man between 35 and 55 years old with Graves' hyperthyroidism that later progressed to Graves' ophthalmopathy. The nucleotide sequence is given as TGTGCCAGCTCACCACCCCTGAGAGGGACTGAAGCTTTCTTT. This is translated as CASSPPLRGTEAFF.